These 10 T cell receptor beta chains were all obtained from the same sample, sequenced in a study of T cell responses to AZD1222 COVID-19 vaccine. Clones were sequenced by immunoSEQ multiplex PCR, and TCRdb holds only the in-frame ones, with some missing. This sample yields tens of thousands of clones, of which roughly 85% are seen a single time; 1.3% belongs to the top ten. The sequenced sample was peripheral blood, obtained 28 days after the second AZD1222 dose. The receptors stem from an adult who received the AZD1222 COVID-19 vaccine.

The CDR3: CASSQGDLIHQPQHF. For the CDR3, the DNA is TGTGCCAGCAGCCAAGGGGACCTCATCCATCAGCCCCAGCATTTT. This sequence joins TRBV4-2 and TRBJ1-5; a weak D match, TRBD1 (5 bases). The V end was cut by 1 base, the J end by 5 bases, with 12 bases between. Germline V CDR1 and CDR2: LGHNA, YNFKEQ. This CDR3 spans 15 amino acids.

The table lists this clone with a count of one. This chain links TRBV9 with TRBJ2-1; TRBD1 matches at 12 bases. Germline CDR1 reads SGDLS; CDR2 reads YYNGEE. Trimming took 1 base from V and 8 from J; bases not matched to a gene: 4. This CDR3 has 15 amino acids. The DNA for the CDR3 is TGTGCCAGCAGCGTAACGGGACAGGGGGCCTATGAGCAGTTCTTC. Its protein product is CASSVTGQGAYEQFF.

Written as DNA, the CDR3 is TGTGCCAGCAGTGAAGGGACAGTCATCTATGGCTACACCTTC. The encoded protein is CASSEGTVIYGYTF. The rearrangement links TRBV6-1 to TRBJ1-2; weak D call: TRBD1 (6 bases). The CDR3 sequence is 14 residues long. The V gene's germline CDR1 is MNHNS and CDR2 SASEGT. V lost 1 base, J lost 4 bases, and 10 bases lay in between.

The genes are TRBV18 and TRBJ1-5; the match to TRBD1 covers 11 bases. The CDR3 is 15 residues long. Germline V gene lookup returns CDR1 KGHSH and CDR2 LQKENI. Trimming took 4 bases from V and 4 from J; bases not matched to a gene: 3. This chain's CDR3 is CASSQGQGENQPQHF. The CDR3 DNA reads as TGTGCCAGCTCACAGGGACAGGGGGAGAATCAGCCCCAGCATTTT. Full variable domain (outside the CDR3, taken from reference TRBV18 and TRBJ1-5): NAGVMQNPRHLVRRRGQEARLRCSPMKGHSHVYWYRQLPEEGLKFMVYLQKENIIDESGMPKERFSAEFPKEGPSILRIQQVVRGDSAAYFCASSQGQGENQPQHFGDGTRLSIL.

The chain joins TRBV7-2 to TRBJ2-3, with 10 bases fitting TRBD2. The trim removed 4 bases at V and 1 base at J, leaving 2 bases unmatched. Germline V gives CDR1 SGHTA, CDR2 FQGNSA. This CDR3 comprises 15 residues. CDR3 residues: CASSSLAGGTDTQYF. For the CDR3, the DNA is TGTGCCAGCAGCTCGCTAGCGGGAGGCACAGATACGCAGTATTTT.

V and J are TRBV30 and TRBJ1-2; TRBD1 is a possible D gene (5 bases). Germline V CDR1 and CDR2: GTSNPN, SVGIG (reference sequence). V shed 1 base and J shed 1 base, with 7 bases lying between them. This CDR3 contains 13 residues. The CDR3 nucleotides are TGTGCCTGGAGTGGCGACAGTAACTATGGCTACACCTTC. It yields the protein CAWSGDSNYGYTF.

This clone is categorized as medium-sized. This sequence joins TRBV7-2 and TRBJ2-7; D is unresolved. Germline V gene data show CDR1 as SGHTA and CDR2 as FQGNSA. V dropped 1 base and J dropped 0 bases, with 7 bases sitting between them. This CDR3 spans 14 amino acids. CDR3 nucleotides: TGTGCCAGCAGCTTAGAAGGGCGCTCCTACGAGCAGTACTTC. This encodes CASSLEGRSYEQYF.

This chain connects TRBV14 to TRBJ2-1; 7 nucleotides match TRBD1. The V and J ends lost 0 bases and 6 bases, in that order; junction bases with no gene match: 8. CDR1 SGHDN and CDR2 FVKESK come from the germline V gene. This CDR3 region has 16 residues. The CDR3 loop is CASSQDVGQGVNEQFF. In DNA form, the CDR3 reads TGTGCCAGCAGCCAAGATGTGGGTCAGGGGGTCAATGAGCAGTTCTTC.

The chain links TRBV5-4 to TRBJ2-4, with TRBD2 matching 13 bases. V lost 2 bases, J lost 6 bases, and 8 bases stayed unmatched. This CDR3 region has 17 residues. Germline CDR1 SGHNT, CDR2 YYREEE (reference sequence). The CDR3 nucleotides read TGTGCCAGCAGCTTAGGACTAGCGGGAGAGGTGGGAAACATTCAGTACTTC. It translates to CASSLGLAGEVGNIQYF.

The chain recombines TRBV3-1 (or the pseudogene TRBV3-2) with TRBJ1-2; perhaps TRBD1 as D (6 bases). There are 23 residues in the CDR3. The V and J ends lost 4 bases and 2 bases respectively, with 38 bases between them. Germline values: CDR1 LGHDT, CDR2 YNNKEL (reference sequence). The CDR3 reads CASSPDVPVFIPTGKGRNYGYTF. CDR3 nucleotide sequence: TGTGCCAGCAGCCCCGATGTCCCGGTGTTTATTCCGACAGGTAAGGGGAGAAACTATGGCTACACCTTC.